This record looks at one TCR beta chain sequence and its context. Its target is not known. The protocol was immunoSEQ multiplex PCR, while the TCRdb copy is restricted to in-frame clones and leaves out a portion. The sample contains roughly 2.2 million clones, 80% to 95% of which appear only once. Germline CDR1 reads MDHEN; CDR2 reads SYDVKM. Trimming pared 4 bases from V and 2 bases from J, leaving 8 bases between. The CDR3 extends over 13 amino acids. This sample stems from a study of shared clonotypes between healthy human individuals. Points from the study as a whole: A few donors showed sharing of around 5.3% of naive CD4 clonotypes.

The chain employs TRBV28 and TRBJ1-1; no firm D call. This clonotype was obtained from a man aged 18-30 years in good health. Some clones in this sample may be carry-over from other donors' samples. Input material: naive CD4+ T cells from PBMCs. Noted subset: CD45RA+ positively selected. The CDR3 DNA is TGTGCCAGCAGTTGGGGAAAAAACACTGAAGCTTTCTTT. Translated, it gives CASSWGKNTEAFF.